Presented here are 31 T cell receptor beta chains from one specimen sequenced in a study of cytomegalovirus exposure and HLA in healthy donors. Primers: 60 Vbeta forward and 13 Jbeta reverse. Only in-frame clones appear in the TCRdb table, and some are missing; sequencing was by immunoSEQ multiplex PCR. The table records 200,000 to 300,000 clones, 84% of them present only once. The sequenced material came from PBMCs. These TCRs come from a middle-aged woman in good health and CMV-seropositive.

The chain joins TRBV7-8 to TRBJ2-7, with D possibly matching TRBD1 (6 bases). CDR3 size: 12 residues. V was trimmed by 6 bases and J by 5 bases, leaving 11 bases between them. In germline, CDR1 is SGHVS, CDR2 FQNEAQ. CDR3 sequence (DNA): TGTGCCAGCAGACAACAGGGTAACGAGCAGTACTTC. Its protein product is CASRQQGNEQYF.

This clone was observed a single time. This chain connects TRBV9 to TRBJ2-3; 13 nucleotides agree with TRBD2. The CDR3 loop spans 17 amino acids. V was clipped by 0 bases and J by 2 bases; unmatched bases: 3. The germline CDR1 and CDR2 sequences are SGDLS and YYNGEE. CDR3 loop: CASSVALAGGVTDTQYF. The CDR3 DNA is TGTGCCAGCAGCGTAGCACTAGCGGGGGGGGTCACAGATACGCAGTATTTT.

This chain uses TRBV6-1 with TRBJ1-1; 7 positions agree with TRBD1. This CDR3 is 14 amino acids long. The ends lost 7 bases at V and 4 bases at J; junction bases unmatched: 9. In germline, CDR1 is MNHNS, CDR2 SASEGT. As DNA, the CDR3 is TGTGCCAGCAAGGTCCAGGGGGTGGGCACTGAAGCTTTCTTT. Residues: CASKVQGVGTEAFF.

The genes are TRBV19 and TRBJ1-1, with D possibly being TRBD1 (5 bases). CDR3 size: 14 residues. Germline V gene lookup returns CDR1 LNHDA and CDR2 SQIVND (reference sequence). Trimming left V 9 bases short and J 6 bases short, with 20 bases between. The CDR3 nucleotides read TGTGCCAGCGAATGGGGGGACGGGGACGCTGAAGCTTTCTTT. It translates to CASEWGDGDAEAFF.

The rearrangement joins TRBV28 to TRBJ2-7, with a weak D call TRBD1 (7 bases). The CDR3 is made up of 15 amino acids. Looked up from germline, CDR1 is MDHEN and CDR2 is SYDVKM. Trimming removed 3 bases from V and 3 bases from J, with 15 bases in between. In nucleotides, the CDR3 is TGTGCCAGCAGTTTTGCGGGACAGAGAAGCTACGAGCAGTACTTC. This codes for CASSFAGQRSYEQYF.

The genes are TRBV7-3 and TRBJ2-7; D gene unclear. The CDR3 has 16 amino acids. From germline, CDR1 is SGHTA and CDR2 FQGTGA. The ends were cut back, 0 bases at V and 4 bases at J, with 16 bases in the middle. This CDR3 reads CASSLTGLMTPYEQYF. CDR3 in DNA: TGTGCCAGCAGCTTAACGGGTCTGATGACTCCTTACGAGCAGTACTTC.

This sequence joins TRBV5-1 and TRBJ2-3, with TRBD1 matching 8 bases. The CDR3 is made up of 15 amino acids. CDR1 and CDR2 from the germline V gene are SGHRS and YFSETQ. V shed 4 bases and J 3 bases; nucleotides not matched to a gene: 7. The CDR3 spells CASSEGDRFTDTQYF. CDR3 DNA: TGCGCCAGCAGCGAGGGGGACAGGTTTACAGATACGCAGTATTTT.

V and J are TRBV7-2 and TRBJ2-3, with D tentatively TRBD2 (5 bases). From germline, CDR1 is SGHTA and CDR2 FQGNSA. This CDR3 has 17 amino acids. With 0 bases removed from V and 4 bases from J, the gap between germline ends came to 17 bases. For the CDR3, the DNA is TGTGCCAGCAGCTTAGCCCTTCGAGGCGGGCGGCCAGATACGCAGTATTTT. Protein product: CASSLALRGGRPDTQYF.

The chain links TRBV7-6 to TRBJ2-2; TRBD2 matches 7 bases. J was trimmed by 2 bases and V by 5 bases; bases with no gene match: 8. CDR1 and CDR2 (germline): SGHVS, FNYEAQ. The CDR3 length is 16 residues. The chain's CDR3 is CASSLTGTTNTGELFF. Written as DNA, the CDR3 is TGTGCCAGCAGCCTGACCGGGACTACAAACACCGGGGAGCTGTTTTTT. The full variable domain, its missing parts supplied by reference TRBV7-6 and TRBJ2-2, is GAGVSQSPRYKVTKRGQDVALRCDPISGHVSLYWYRQALGQGPEFLTYFNYEAQQDKSGLPNDRFSAERPEGSISTLTIQRTEQRDSAMYRCASSLTGTTNTGELFFGEGSRLTVL.

The chain uses TRBV7-7 and TRBJ2-3, with D uncertain. In germline, CDR1 is SSHAT, CDR2 FNYEAQ (reference sequence). There are 13 residues in the CDR3. The CDR3 loop is CASSLYSTDTQYF. CDR3 coding DNA: TGTGCTAGCTCCCTGTATAGCACAGATACGCAGTATTTT.

The chain couples TRBV28 to TRBJ1-1, with D possibly TRBD1 on 5 matching bases. Trimming took off 6 bases at V and 5 bases at J, with 16 bases between the two ends. Germline-derived CDR1 and CDR2 are MDHEN and SYDVKM. The CDR3 runs 14 residues. The CDR3 nucleotides read TGTGCCAGCAGCTGGGAGGGGAGTAGGACTGAAGCTTTCTTT. Translation gives CASSWEGSRTEAFF. The full variable domain, completed using reference TRBV28 and TRBJ1-1, is DVKVTQSSRYLVKRTGEKVFLECVQDMDHENMFWYRQDPGLGLRLIYFSYDVKMKEKGDIPEGYSVSREKKERFSLILESASTNQTSMYLCASSWEGSRTEAFFGQGTRLTVV.

CDR3: CASSLPSGRAGLRKNEQYF. Written as DNA, the CDR3 is TGTGCCAGCAGCTTGCCTAGCGGGAGGGCGGGACTACGGAAGAATGAGCAGTACTTC. This chain uses TRBV11-2 with TRBJ2-7; TRBD2 matches 12 bases. V lost 3 bases to trimming and J lost 7 bases; unmatched junction nucleotides: 19. The CDR3 totals 19 residues. The germline CDR1 and CDR2 sequences are SGHAT and FQNNGV.

The rearrangement links TRBV5-1 to TRBJ2-7, with 8 nucleotides matching TRBD1. Losses at the gene ends were 0 bases for V and 3 bases for J; bases not matched to a gene: 2. The CDR3 spans 14 residues. Germline V gene data show CDR1 as SGHRS and CDR2 as YFSETQ. CDR3 loop: CASSLDRGSYEQYF. The CDR3 region has the DNA TGCGCCAGCAGCTTGGACAGGGGGAGCTACGAGCAGTACTTC. The variable domain in full, with the rest retrieved from reference TRBV5-1 and TRBJ2-7, is KAGVTQTPRYLIKTRGQQVTLSCSPISGHRSVSWYQQTPGQGLQFLFEYFSETQRNKGNFPGRFSGRQFSNSRSEMNVSTLELGDSALYLCASSLDRGSYEQYFGPGTRLTVT.

This chain connects TRBV5-5 to TRBJ2-3, with D possibly TRBD2 on 5 matching bases. Germline CDR1 SGHKS, CDR2 YYEKEE (reference sequence). CDR3 length: 12 residues. V was pared by 6 bases and J by 5 bases, with 10 bases between. CDR3 sequence: CASTVGGDTQYF. CDR3 in DNA: TGTGCCAGCACCGTTGGAGGAGATACGCAGTATTTT.

The J gene is TRBJ2-5, the V gene TRBV29-1; 7 positions agree with TRBD1. Germline V CDR1 and CDR2: SQVTM, ANQGSEA. After removal of 7 bases from V and 1 base from J, the junction contained 6 bases not matched to a gene. The CDR3 has 13 residues. The CDR3 DNA reads TGCAGCGCTGGGGGACAGCCCCAAGAGACCCAGTACTTC. Its translation: CSAGGQPQETQYF.

This clone has more than one count but fewer than ten. The gene calls are TRBV6-6 and TRBJ1-1; maybe TRBD1 (6 bases). Looked up from germline, CDR1 is MNHNY and CDR2 is SVGAGI (reference sequence). Trimming left V 4 bases short and J 3 bases short, with 12 bases between. The CDR3 length is 14 residues. Here the CDR3 DNA reads TGTGCCAGCAGTTCCCTGGACAGTTACACTGAAGCTTTCTTT. This gives the protein CASSSLDSYTEAFF.

V gene TRBV30 combines with J gene TRBJ1-5; D is possibly TRBD1 (6 bases). Trimming left V 0 bases short and J 2 bases short, with 11 bases between. CDR1 and CDR2 from the germline V gene are GTSNPN and SVGIG (reference sequence). CDR3 size: 15 residues. As DNA, the CDR3 is TGTGCCTGGAGTGTGGGGGCAGTGGGCAATCAGCCCCAGCATTTT. It encodes CAWSVGAVGNQPQHF.

The chain uses TRBV9 and TRBJ2-5; the D gene is possibly TRBD2 (5 bases). V shed 2 bases and J shed 2 bases, with 10 bases lying between them. The CDR3 sequence is 14 residues long. Germline loops: CDR1 SGDLS, CDR2 YYNGEE. This CDR3 is CASSVGSLQETQYF. The CDR3 region has the DNA TGTGCCAGCAGCGTGGGGAGTTTACAAGAGACCCAGTACTTC.

CDR3 loop: CAISEGLAGVRAQETQYF. The CDR3 coding sequence is TGTGCCATCAGTGAGGGGCTAGCGGGAGTCAGGGCCCAAGAGACCCAGTACTTC. This chain uses TRBV10-3 with TRBJ2-5, with 10 bases matching TRBD2. There are 18 residues in the CDR3. Germline V gives CDR1 ENHRY, CDR2 SYGVKD. The J segment lost 1 base and the V segment lost 2 bases, leaving 10 bases of the junction unmatched.

V usage is TRBV28 and J usage is TRBJ2-7, with a possible D match to TRBD2 (6 bases). Deletions cut 10 bases from V and 2 bases from J, with 18 bases between. The germline V gene encodes CDR1 MDHEN and CDR2 SYDVKM. There are 14 residues in the CDR3. CDR3 sequence: CATTGGGLPYEQYF. DNA of the CDR3: TGTGCCACCACCGGGGGAGGCCTCCCCTACGAGCAGTACTTC.

This clone is a singleton in its sample. CDR3 in amino acids: CASSKGGLDTEAFF. In DNA, the CDR3 is TGTGCCAGCAGTAAGGGCGGGCTGGACACTGAAGCTTTCTTT. V gene TRBV28 combines with J gene TRBJ1-1, with unresolved D. Trimming removed 5 bases from V and 3 bases from J, with 13 bases in between. Germline V gene lookup returns CDR1 MDHEN and CDR2 SYDVKM. This CDR3 comprises 14 residues. The entire variable domain, with the rest obtained from reference TRBV28 and TRBJ1-1, is as follows: DVKVTQSSRYLVKRTGEKVFLECVQDMDHENMFWYRQDPGLGLRLIYFSYDVKMKEKGDIPEGYSVSREKKERFSLILESASTNQTSMYLCASSKGGLDTEAFFGQGTRLTVV.

This clone was seen a few times. This sequence joins TRBV4-2 and TRBJ2-5; D gene ambiguous. This CDR3 contains 16 residues. Trimming cost V 1 base and J 1 base, with 13 bases left between them. Looked up from germline, CDR1 is LGHNA and CDR2 is YNFKEQ. CDR3 DNA sequence: TGTGCCAGCAGCCAAGGTAACACGCAGTCCCAAGAGACCCAGTACTTC. This sequence encodes CASSQGNTQSQETQYF.

This chain joins TRBV7-3 and TRBJ2-7; D might be TRBD2 (5 bases). V was clipped by 2 bases and J by 3 bases, with 14 bases between them. CDR3 size: 15 residues. Germline values: CDR1 SGHTA, CDR2 FQGTGA. CDR3: CASSLSPLGNYEQYF. CDR3 DNA sequence: TGTGCCAGCAGCTTATCCCCACTAGGCAACTACGAGCAGTACTTC. The whole variable domain, remainder taken from reference TRBV7-3 and TRBJ2-7, is GAGVSQTPSNKVTEKGKYVELRCDPISGHTALYWYRQSLGQGPEFLIYFQGTGAADDSGLPNDRFFAVRPEGSVSTLKIQRTERGDSAVYLCASSLSPLGNYEQYFGPGTRLTVT.

The chain couples TRBV5-6 to TRBJ2-1; 7 nucleotides agree with TRBD2. Germline V gene sequence: CDR1 SGHDT, CDR2 YYEEEE. CDR3 length: 16 residues. V shed 5 bases and J 3 bases; nucleotides not matched to a gene: 11. The CDR3 DNA is TGTGCCAGCAGTGGGTGGGCGGGGGAAAACTACAATGAGCAGTTCTTC. Protein: CASSGWAGENYNEQFF.

This chain uses TRBV19 with TRBJ2-2, with 9 bases lining up with TRBD1. Germline V CDR1 and CDR2: LNHDA, SQIVND (reference sequence). Trimming cost V 4 bases and J 0 bases; bases outside gene matches: 6. CDR3 length: 17 amino acids. The chain's CDR3 is CASSRGQGRSNTGELFF. In DNA form, the CDR3 reads TGTGCCAGTAGTAGAGGACAGGGGCGATCGAACACCGGGGAGCTGTTTTTT.

Comments on this clone: Other DNA sequences from this sample encode an identical CDR3 as well. The chain couples TRBV20-1 to TRBJ2-7, with a possible D match to TRBD1 (6 bases). CDR1 and CDR2 from the germline V gene are DFQATT and SNEGSKA (reference sequence). The length of the CDR3 is 11 residues. Trimming pared 3 bases from V and 6 bases from J, leaving 9 bases between. CDR3 DNA sequence: TGCAGTGCTAGTAGAGGGGGCGAGCAGTACTTC. It translates to CSASRGGEQYF.

The chain has TRBV4-3 and TRBJ2-7; the match to TRBD2 covers 7 bases. This CDR3 contains 15 residues. Germline V gives CDR1 LGHNA, CDR2 YSLEER. Trimming took 0 bases from V and 3 from J; bases not matched to a gene: 5. CDR3 protein: CASSQEGGVLYEQYF. The CDR3 DNA reads as TGCGCCAGCAGCCAAGAGGGGGGGGTCCTCTACGAGCAGTACTTC.

The rearrangement uses TRBV29-1 and TRBJ1-1, with TRBD1 identical over 7 bases. Unmatched junction bases numbered 9, after V lost 7 bases and J lost 1 base. The CDR3 runs to 14 residues. Germline lookup yields CDR1 SQVTM and CDR2 ANQGSEA. The CDR3 is CSAPADRANTEAFF. CDR3 DNA: TGCAGCGCCCCGGCCGACAGGGCGAACACTGAAGCTTTCTTT.

This clone was recorded a few times. This rearrangement joins TRBV6-1 to TRBJ2-5; D is perhaps TRBD1 (6 bases). Germline V gene lookup returns CDR1 MNHNS and CDR2 SASEGT. The CDR3 consists of 13 residues. The germline V and J ends were trimmed by 4 bases and 7 bases, with 13 bases remaining between them. In DNA form, the CDR3 reads TGTGCCAGCAGTGCCCAGGGGTCGGGGACCCAGTACTTC. It codes for CASSAQGSGTQYF.

This chain joins TRBV25-1 and TRBJ2-5, with 9 positions matching TRBD1. The better agreement between TRBJ2-7 and the DNA end casts doubt on the J call. Germline CDR1 reads MGHDK; CDR2 reads SYGVNS. The CDR3 length is 14 residues. The CDR3 sequence is CASRNRQGVGEQYF. CDR3 bases: TGTGCCAGCAGAAATAGACAGGGGGTCGGCGAGCAGTACTTC.

The chain has TRBV7-9 and TRBJ2-7; TRBD2 is a possible D gene (6 bases). The germline V and J ends were trimmed by 5 bases and 4 bases, with 9 bases remaining between them. This CDR3 comprises 12 residues. The germline V gene encodes CDR1 SEHNR and CDR2 FQNEAQ (reference sequence). The CDR3 here is CASSPAGYEQYF. The CDR3 DNA follows: TGTGCCAGCAGCCCCGCGGGGTACGAGCAGTACTTC.